The subject of this entry is one TCR beta chain. Its matching antigen is unknown. This sample stems from a study of cytomegalovirus exposure and HLA in healthy donors. Germline loops: CDR1 KGHSH, CDR2 LQKENI. The CDR3 has 15 amino acids. V lost 1 base and J lost 7; bases outside the gene matches: 7. The PCR was carried out with 60 Vbeta primers and 13 Jbeta primers. Profiling relied on immunoSEQ multiplex PCR, and the TCRdb table lists in-frame clones only, not all of them. The profile shows about 130,000 clones, 70% to 80% of them singletons. Study-wide points: Some 17,000 TCR beta sequences were associated with HLA alleles at 0.05 false discovery rate in a later analysis.

This receptor was identified in a man aged 45-65 years in good health and CMV-seronegative. The chain has TRBV18 and TRBJ1-2; 9 bases fit TRBD1. Sequencing input: PBMCs. This CDR3 reads CASSPLRDRAGGYTF. CDR3 sequence (DNA): TGTGCCAGCTCACCACTCCGGGACAGGGCAGGTGGCTACACCTTC. The whole variable domain, remainder taken from reference TRBV18 and TRBJ1-2, is NAGVMQNPRHLVRRRGQEARLRCSPMKGHSHVYWYRQLPEEGLKFMVYLQKENIIDESGMPKERFSAEFPKEGPSILRIQQVVRGDSAAYFCASSPLRDRAGGYTFGSGTRLTVV.